This TCR beta chain was sequenced for a study of regulatory T cells in long-lasting Graves disease. Sample time point: newly diagnosed GD, antithyroid drugs for less than 3 months. PBMC RNA was the source of the TCR library. Through Arm-PCR of CDR3 regions and iRepertoire HTBI primers, TCR beta libraries were built. TCRdb reprocessed the multiplex PCR reads via MiXCR and lists one record per CDR3 protein. Seen here are 400,000 to 500,000 distinct CDR3 sequences, 16% observed once, and the top ten hold 20% to 25%. This clonotype was observed at least ten times. The antigen remains undetermined. Study-level results: Persistent-disease Graves' patients showed less TCR diversity than new cases.

The germline gives CDR1 MNHNS, CDR2 SASEGT. The CDR3 length is 15 residues. V dropped 2 bases and J dropped 1 base, with 12 bases sitting between them. These data were likewise used in another study, on T cells in Graves' hyperthyroidism and ophthalmopathy. That investigation notes: An initial round of RT-PCR targeting the TCR CDR3 relied on the HTBI primer set. A model of 13 V-J pairs discriminated ophthalmopathy from stable hyperthyroidism. Ophthalmopathy was model-predicted a median approximately 6.4 months pre-onset.

Sequenced here: peripheral blood mononuclear cells (PBMCs), sampled at new diagnosis, from a patient treated with antithyroid drugs. V and J are TRBV6-1 and TRBJ2-7; tentative D call: TRBD2 (5 bases). The sequence came from a woman in her late teens or twenties with Graves disease. CDR3 bases: TGTGCCAGCAGTGAATCCCTCGCGGGTTCCTACGAGCAGTACTTC. It yields the protein CASSESLAGSYEQYF.